This T cell receptor beta chain was captured in a study of T-cell memory formation after mild COVID-19. TCR alpha and TCR beta cDNA libraries carrying sample barcodes and UMIs came from 5'RACE with constant-segment primers. Using its own MiXCR run on the 5' RACE reads, TCRdb lists one record per CDR3 protein. There are 550,000 to 600,000 distinct CDR3 sequences in the sample; around 15% occur only once, and less than 10% lies in the top ten. Germline CDR1 and CDR2: DFQATT and SNEGSKA (reference sequence). The CDR3 has 13 residues. V was pared by 3 bases and J by 3 bases, with 12 bases between. The rearrangement joins TRBV20-1 to TRBJ2-7, with D possibly matching TRBD1 (7 bases). Specimen: PBMCs or a T cell subset sorted from them (not recorded which). This clonotype originated in an adult woman who had mild COVID-19 (a few samples of this study predate the infection). Cell type and time point are not known. The CDR3 DNA sequence: TGCAGTGCTAGCGGCGGGACAGACTACGAGCAGTACTTC. The encoded protein is CSASGGTDYEQYF.